The clone carrying this TCR beta chain has a handful of counts. The sample originates from a study of T cell changes during pregnancy in multiple sclerosis. Profiling relied on immunoSEQ multiplex PCR, and the TCRdb table lists in-frame clones only, not all of them. This table holds almost 25,000 clones, 88% found once. V lost 7 bases, J lost 6 bases, and 10 bases stayed unmatched. Germline values: CDR1 SNHLY, CDR2 FYNNEI. The CDR3 runs 14 residues. The sequences come from CD4+ T cells from peripheral blood mononuclear cells, collected in the first trimester of pregnancy. This sequence originates from a female donor in good health, enrolled as a control in a pregnancy study. V and J are TRBV2 and TRBJ2-7, with 9 bases that match TRBD1. The CDR3 spells CASTDGTGFLEQYF. The CDR3 DNA sequence: TGTGCCAGCACCGATGGGACAGGGTTTCTCGAGCAGTACTTC.